The clone carrying this T cell receptor beta chain has only one observation. These data originate in a study of blood T cell repertoires in COVID-19. About the research overall: Nucleic acid was either cDNA or gDNA, and it came from T cells, B-cell-depleted T cells, or PBMCs.

This table comes from immunoSEQ multiplex PCR, and its TCRdb copy is limited to in-frame clones, with some not included. The sample lists under 250,000 clones, about four fifths seen once, with 4% to 5.5% in the top ten. Sequenced sample: peripheral blood. The clonotype was recovered from a man over 45 with active or convalescent COVID-19.

This chain's CDR3 is CASSLRGFEAFF. DNA for the CDR3: TGTGCCAGCAGTTTACGGGGTTTTGAAGCTTTCTTT. J is TRBJ1-1 and V is TRBV12-3 or TRBV12-4, with unresolved D. The length of the CDR3 is 12 residues. V lost 2 bases to trimming and J lost 7 bases, with 8 bases between them.